This note documents a single TCR beta chain sequence. Antigen unknown. This entry comes from a study of T cells in localized non-small cell lung cancer. The study's findings and limits: A median of around 57 clones ranked among the top 100 in tumor appeared in adjacent lung. Uninvolved adjacent lung had more T cell clonality than any other tissue, topping tumor.

Trimming pared 6 bases from V and 3 bases from J, leaving 14 bases between. Germline assignment: CDR1 SGHTA and CDR2 FQGNSA. This CDR3 spans 15 amino acids. Some clones are missing from TCRdb's copy, which holds only in-frame ones; the method was immunoSEQ multiplex PCR. This table holds some 140,000 clones, around 89% found once. The TCR was taken from a female donor older than 55 with stage I lung adenocarcinoma. The material sequenced was peripheral blood, taken before any cancer treatment. The genes are TRBV7-2 and TRBJ2-2; D is perhaps TRBD1 or TRBD2 (5 bases each). CDR3 nucleotides: TGTGCCAGCAGGAGGGACGGAGCCTACACCGGGGAGCTGTTTTTT. This codes for CASRRDGAYTGELFF. Variable domain in full (rest from reference TRBV7-2 and TRBJ2-2): GAGVSQSPSNKVTEKGKDVELRCDPISGHTALYWYRQSLGQGLEFLIYFQGNSAPDKSGLPSDRFSAERTGGSVSTLTIQRTQQEDSAVYLCASRRDGAYTGELFFGEGSRLTVL.